The 32 T cell receptor beta chains in this list originate from one sample, sequenced in a study of T cell changes during pregnancy in multiple sclerosis. Generated by immunoSEQ multiplex PCR, the TCRdb table keeps only in-frame clones and is missing some. The table includes more than 60,000 clones, roughly nine tenths detected once. This specimen consisted of peripheral blood, obtained in the second trimester of pregnancy. Source of these receptors: a female donor with multiple sclerosis, enrolled in a pregnancy study.

The V gene is TRBV19, the J gene TRBJ1-5, with 7 bases lining up with TRBD1. Germline V lookup: CDR1 LNHDA, CDR2 SQIVND (reference sequence). The V segment lost 5 bases and the J segment 5 bases; nucleotides outside the gene matches: 15. The CDR3 is made up of 17 amino acids. CDR3 loop: CASSANPGQTFHQPQHF. Here the CDR3 DNA reads TGTGCCAGTAGTGCGAATCCGGGACAGACCTTCCATCAGCCCCAGCATTTT.

V is TRBV2 and J is TRBJ1-5; D not certain. Germline CDR1 is SNHLY and CDR2 is FYNNEI. Trimming removed 6 bases at V and 4 bases at J, with 13 bases between. This CDR3 has 14 residues. CDR3 in amino acids: CASRDLTRNQPQHF. CDR3 bases: TGTGCCAGCAGGGACTTGACGAGGAATCAGCCCCAGCATTTT.

V gene TRBV29-1 combines with J gene TRBJ1-1, with D possibly being TRBD1 (6 bases). Trimming stripped 1 base from V and 4 bases from J, with 13 bases between. The CDR3 consists of 14 residues. Germline V gives CDR1 SQVTM, CDR2 ANQGSEA. The DNA for the CDR3 is TGCAGCGTTGAAGCAAGGGGGAGGGTCACTGAAGCTTTCTTT. Encoded protein: CSVEARGRVTEAFF.

This chain links TRBV2 with TRBJ2-7, with D possibly being TRBD1 (5 bases). The V gene's germline CDR1 is SNHLY and CDR2 FYNNEI. V gave up 3 bases and J gave up 1 base, with 10 bases separating them. This CDR3 region has 14 residues. For the CDR3, the DNA is TGTGCCAGCAGTGATCGGACACCGTCCTACGAGCAGTACTTC. Its protein product is CASSDRTPSYEQYF.

This clone was seen more than once but under ten times. The V call is TRBV5-1, the J call TRBJ2-2, with TRBD1 matching 7 bases. The CDR3 has 15 residues. V dropped 2 bases and J dropped 1; count of bases not matched to a gene: 2. In germline, CDR1 is SGHRS, CDR2 YFSETQ. The CDR3 coding sequence is TGCGCCAGCAGCTTATGGACAGGGAACACCGGGGAGCTGTTTTTT. Translating it yields CASSLWTGNTGELFF.

The genes are TRBV7-9 and TRBJ2-7, with 9 bases matching TRBD1. The ends lost 2 bases at V and 2 bases at J; junction bases unmatched: 7. Germline V gene data show CDR1 as SEHNR and CDR2 as FQNEAQ (reference sequence). The CDR3 sequence is 16 residues long. The CDR3 protein is CASSLQMGQGTYEQYF. The CDR3 nucleotides read TGTGCCAGCAGCTTACAAATGGGACAGGGCACCTACGAGCAGTACTTC.

The chain combines TRBV18 with TRBJ1-1; D perhaps matches TRBD1 (6 bases). The germline CDR1 and CDR2 sequences are KGHSH and LQKENI. This CDR3 comprises 18 residues. The V and J ends lost 6 bases and 3 bases respectively, with 26 bases between them. The CDR3 reads CASSPRSLTGFGDTEAFF. In DNA, the CDR3 is TGTGCCAGCTCGCCTCGCTCCCTCACAGGGTTTGGAGACACTGAAGCTTTCTTT.

The rearrangement uses TRBV6-1 and TRBJ1-5; TRBD1 matches at 8 bases. Germline values: CDR1 MNHNS, CDR2 SASEGT. The trim removed 1 base at V and 2 bases at J, leaving 1 base unmatched. This CDR3 is built from 15 residues. This chain's CDR3 is CASSEDRGGNQPQHF. For the CDR3, the DNA is TGTGCCAGCAGTGAAGACAGGGGGGGCAATCAGCCCCAGCATTTT.

This sequence joins TRBV4-2 and TRBJ2-1; D might be TRBD2 (6 bases). Trimming took off 0 bases at V and 0 bases at J, with 12 bases between the two ends. Germline CDR1 reads LGHNA; CDR2 reads YNFKEQ. This CDR3 spans 17 amino acids. The CDR3 reads CASSQDSSVSSYNEQFF. The CDR3, as DNA: TGTGCCAGCAGCCAAGACTCTAGCGTTAGCTCCTACAATGAGCAGTTCTTC.

This chain joins TRBV18 and TRBJ2-7; tentatively, D is TRBD1 (6 bases). The length of the CDR3 is 15 residues. Per germline, CDR1 KGHSH and CDR2 LQKENI. V was cut by 3 bases and J by 0 bases, with 12 bases left in between. In DNA, the CDR3 is TGTGCCAGCTCACCCGGACAGACCAACTCCTACGAGCAGTACTTC. The encoded protein is CASSPGQTNSYEQYF.

The chain has TRBV11-2 and TRBJ2-1; 9 bases are a match to TRBD1. The CDR3 length is 15 residues. V trimming: 5 bases; J trimming: 9 bases; junction bases outside the gene matches: 11. CDR1 is SGHAT, CDR2 FQNNGV, per germline. CDR3 protein: CASSPQQGASVEQFF. As DNA, the CDR3 is TGTGCCAGCAGCCCACAACAGGGGGCATCGGTTGAGCAGTTCTTC.

This rearrangement joins TRBV7-2 to TRBJ1-5, with D possibly being TRBD1 (5 bases). Germline V gives CDR1 SGHTA, CDR2 FQGNSA. V dropped 2 bases and J dropped 3 bases, with 8 bases sitting between them. The CDR3 spans 14 residues. The CDR3 coding sequence is TGTGCCAGCAGCTTACGGGGGGACAATCAGCCCCAGCATTTT. Translating gives CASSLRGDNQPQHF. Full variable domain (rest looked up from reference TRBV7-2 and TRBJ1-5): GAGVSQSPSNKVTEKGKDVELRCDPISGHTALYWYRQSLGQGLEFLIYFQGNSAPDKSGLPSDRFSAERTGGSVSTLTIQRTQQEDSAVYLCASSLRGDNQPQHFGDGTRLSIL.

The chain recombines TRBV6-5 with TRBJ1-4; 7 bases are shared with TRBD1. With V trimmed by 5 bases and J by 7 bases, 4 bases remained unmatched. Germline values: CDR1 MNHEY, CDR2 SVGAGI. This CDR3 comprises 13 residues. The CDR3 DNA reads as TGTGCCAGCAGTCTCGGGACAGTTGAAAAACTGTTTTTT. Its translation is CASSLGTVEKLFF.

The chain uses TRBV2 and TRBJ1-3; 7 bases align to TRBD1. Trimming took 2 bases from V and 1 from J; bases not matched to a gene: 2. Germline V gene sequence: CDR1 SNHLY, CDR2 FYNNEI. CDR3 size: 15 residues. Written as DNA, the CDR3 is TGTGCCAGCAGTGAAAGGGGGCATTCTGGAAACACCATATATTTT. This codes for CASSERGHSGNTIYF.

This clone was seen a handful of times. The chain recombines TRBV10-3 with TRBJ2-7; D gene ambiguous. The CDR3 is 12 amino acids. Between the trimmed V and J ends, which lost 8 bases and 5 bases, there was a span of 13 bases. Per the germline V gene, CDR1 is ENHRY and CDR2 is SYGVKD. In nucleotides, the CDR3 is TGTGCCATCCGCCAGGCGACCGACGAGCAGTACTTC. Translated, it gives CAIRQATDEQYF.

This chain connects TRBV10-3 to TRBJ2-6; 7 bases agree with TRBD1. Germline CDR1 and CDR2: ENHRY and SYGVKD. The CDR3 runs 17 residues. J was trimmed by 0 bases and V by 7 bases; bases with no gene match: 9. In nucleotides, the CDR3 is TGTGCCATCATGTCCGGGACAGTAGTCTCTGGGGCCAACGTCCTGACTTTC. Translated: CAIMSGTVVSGANVLTF.

The sample holds one count of this clone. The gene calls are TRBV19 and TRBJ1-2; 8 bases agree with TRBD1. The V gene end was trimmed by 9 bases and the J gene end by 4 bases; junction bases not matched to a gene: 19. CDR3 size: 17 residues. Per the germline V gene, CDR1 is LNHDA and CDR2 is SQIVND (reference sequence). The CDR3 nucleotides are TGTGCCAGCACTGGGGGGACAGGTACAATTTTCCGCTATGGCTACACCTTC. Encoded protein: CASTGGTGTIFRYGYTF.

This chain joins TRBV10-1 and TRBJ1-1, with D possibly matching TRBD1 (5 bases). V lost 8 bases, J lost 0 bases, and 10 bases lay in between. This CDR3 is built from 13 residues. CDR1 is WNHNN and CDR2 is SYGVQD in the germline V gene (reference sequence). This CDR3 reads CASSGMLNTEAFF. In nucleotides, the CDR3 is TGCGCCAGCTCAGGGATGTTGAACACTGAAGCTTTCTTT.

The chain uses TRBV9 and TRBJ2-5, with 8 bases fitting TRBD1. Germline V gives CDR1 SGDLS, CDR2 YYNGEE. This CDR3 region has 14 residues. J gave up 1 base and V 2 bases, and 1 base lay outside the gene matches. CDR3 region: CASSVDRGQETQYF. In nucleotides, the CDR3 is TGTGCCAGCAGCGTCGACAGGGGCCAAGAGACCCAGTACTTC.

This chain joins TRBV9 and TRBJ2-1, with 11 bases identical to TRBD2. The CDR3 runs 13 residues. Per the germline V gene, CDR1 is SGDLS and CDR2 is YYNGEE. V dropped 4 bases and J dropped 10; count of bases not matched to a gene: 4. For the CDR3, the DNA is TGTGCCAGCAGCACTAGCGGGGGCCTAGAGCAGTTCTTC. It yields the protein CASSTSGGLEQFF.

CDR3 sequence: CASSSGDRVRYEQFF. The CDR3 DNA is TGTGCCAGCAGTTCGGGGGACAGGGTACGATATGAGCAGTTCTTC. The V gene is TRBV27, the J gene TRBJ2-1, with 9 positions matching TRBD1. Germline CDR1 and CDR2: MNHEY and SMNVEV (reference sequence). With V trimmed by 4 bases and J by 8 bases, 9 bases remained unmatched. The CDR3 is 15 amino acids.

J is TRBJ1-1 and V is TRBV29-1, with TRBD1 as a possible D gene (5 bases). Per the germline V gene, CDR1 is SQVTM and CDR2 is ANQGSEA. The length of the CDR3 is 13 residues. V was trimmed by 4 bases and J by 1 base, leaving 10 bases between them. The CDR3 protein is CSVATGGNTEAFF. The DNA of the CDR3 is TGCAGCGTTGCCACGGGGGGGAACACTGAAGCTTTCTTT.

This rearrangement joins TRBV29-1 to TRBJ2-5; 9 bases fit TRBD1. Germline lookup yields CDR1 SQVTM and CDR2 ANQGSEA. V shed 6 bases and J 5 bases; nucleotides not matched to a gene: 10. The CDR3 sequence is 14 residues long. In DNA, the CDR3 is TGCAGCGTCGAGATACAGGGGGCGTTTGAGACCCAGTACTTC. Translating it yields CSVEIQGAFETQYF. Full variable domain (outside the CDR3, taken from reference TRBV29-1 and TRBJ2-5): SAVISQKPSRDICQRGTSLTIQCQVDSQVTMMFWYRQQPGQSLTLIATANQGSEATYESGFVIDKFPISRPNLTFSTLTVSNMSPEDSSIYLCSVEIQGAFETQYFGPGTRLLVL.

CDR3: CASSLGATGVQETQYF. CDR3 nucleotide sequence: TGTGCCAGCAGCTTGGGCGCGACAGGGGTCCAAGAGACCCAGTACTTC. V gene TRBV5-7 combines with J gene TRBJ2-5; 8 bases fit TRBD1. TRBV5-7 belongs to the ORF category, with a function that is uncertain. V lost 0 bases and J lost 1; bases outside the gene matches: 5. This CDR3 contains 16 residues.

The V gene is TRBV7-6, the J gene TRBJ2-1; D possibly corresponds to TRBD1 (5 bases). Germline CDR1 SGHVS, CDR2 FNYEAQ. This CDR3 has 14 residues. Trimming removed 5 bases at V and 7 bases at J, with 15 bases between. The CDR3, as DNA: TGTGCCAGCAGCGAATCCCAGGGTGGTAATGAGCAGTTCTTC. This codes for CASSESQGGNEQFF.

V usage is TRBV5-1 and J usage is TRBJ1-3; maybe TRBD1 (6 bases). Germline values: CDR1 SGHRS, CDR2 YFSETQ. The ends were cut back, 2 bases at V and 6 bases at J, with 12 bases in the middle. CDR3 length: 14 amino acids. For the CDR3, the DNA is TGCGCCAGCAGCTTTGACAGGAGTAAAAACACCATATATTTT. It codes for CASSFDRSKNTIYF.

This chain connects TRBV27 to TRBJ1-6, with a weak D call TRBD1 (6 bases). V dropped 3 bases and J dropped 3 bases, with 6 bases sitting between them. Germline CDR1 MNHEY, CDR2 SMNVEV (reference sequence). This CDR3 has 14 amino acids. The CDR3 sequence is CASSLTGYNSPLHF. In DNA, the CDR3 is TGTGCCAGCAGTTTGACAGGCTATAATTCACCCCTCCACTTT.

The V call is TRBV9, the J call TRBJ2-1; perhaps TRBD1 as D (6 bases). With 1 base removed from V and 9 bases from J, the gap between germline ends came to 8 bases. The CDR3 is made up of 12 amino acids. In germline, CDR1 is SGDLS, CDR2 YYNGEE. This CDR3 is CASSVLGGEQFF. CDR3 nucleotides: TGTGCCAGCAGCGTACTAGGGGGTGAGCAGTTCTTC.

Only a few counts were recorded for this clone. V gene TRBV30 combines with J gene TRBJ1-1; D is unresolved. V lost 0 bases to trimming and J lost 10 bases, with 9 bases between them. This CDR3 contains 11 residues. CDR1 and CDR2 (germline): GTSNPN, SVGIG (reference sequence). This chain's CDR3 is CAWSVSGGAFF. DNA of the CDR3: TGTGCCTGGAGTGTATCCGGAGGAGCTTTCTTT.

This rearrangement joins TRBV12-2 to TRBJ1-2; TRBD1, the table's D call, was not compared with the DNA. TRBV12-2 is shown as a pseudogene. The CDR3 contains 17 residues. The CDR3 region has the DNA TGTGCAAGTCGCTTAGCCCGGGACAGGGCGGATAAGGATGGCTACACCTTC. Its translation is CASRLARDRADKDGYTF.

The chain carries TRBV6-4 and TRBJ1-2, with D perhaps TRBD1 (6 bases). Per germline, CDR1 MRHNA and CDR2 SNTAGT. V was clipped by 6 bases and J by 6 bases, with 14 bases between them. The CDR3 runs 13 residues. CDR3: CASRAQGSDGYTF. CDR3 bases: TGTGCCAGCAGAGCACAGGGATCGGATGGCTACACCTTC.

The chain links TRBV19 to TRBJ2-7; TRBD2 matches 7 bases. The CDR3 length is 15 residues. Per germline, CDR1 LNHDA and CDR2 SQIVND (reference sequence). Losses at the gene ends were 7 bases for V and 4 bases for J; bases not matched to a gene: 13. The CDR3 region is CASKPGLAVGYEQYF. The CDR3 nucleotides are TGTGCCAGTAAGCCCGGGCTAGCGGTAGGGTACGAGCAGTACTTC.